The clone carrying this TCR beta chain showed up just once. Its target is unknown. This sample is part of a study of beta chain features in type 1 diabetes. Whole-study context: Investigators examined some 100 million sorted cells across all samples. Study-level results: Insertions at VDJ junctions were less frequent in type 1 diabetes patients. These patients also deleted more nucleotides at the same junctions.

All of the isolated RNA was reverse transcribed, so expressed TCRB transcripts were sequenced. TCRdb's copy holds only in-frame clones and misses some; the assay was immunoSEQ multiplex PCR. Of around 40,000 clones in the sample, approximately 60% were seen once. Germline assignment: CDR1 LGHNA and CDR2 YNFKEQ. Trimming removed 3 bases from V and 0 bases from J; junction bases left unmatched: 7. The CDR3 spans 18 residues. A single heparinised blood sample, averaging roughly 100 mL, was obtained per donor. A CD45RO/CCR7/CD25/CD127/CD95/CD27 panel sorted naive, central memory, regulatory and stem cell-like memory CD4+ cells.

This TCR came from a woman aged 30 to 39 in good health. This chain connects TRBV4-2 to TRBJ2-7, with 14 bases aligning to TRBD2. Sequencing was carried out using Tregs from blood. CDR3 residues: CASSHGTSGSSNSYEQYF. The CDR3 coding sequence is TGTGCCAGCAGCCATGGGACTAGCGGGAGTTCTAACTCCTACGAGCAGTACTTC.